The T cell receptor beta chain described here comes from a study of cytomegalovirus exposure and HLA in healthy donors. Findings and caveats of the study: The later analysis indicated that the majority of CMV-associated TCR beta chains appeared HLA-restricted.

A multiplex PCR was run with 60 Vbeta primers and 13 Jbeta primers. Produced via immunoSEQ multiplex PCR; TCRdb's table is partial and in-frame only. The repertoire has some 110,000 clones, roughly 76% of them found once; the top ten carry about 15%. A note on this clone: The target antigen is unknown.

The CDR3 runs 14 residues. V lost 1 base and J 1 base, leaving 6 bases between the germline ends. CDR1 is MNHEY, CDR2 SVGAGI, per germline. Specimen: PBMCs. The TCR originated in a man aged 50-60 years in good health and CMV-seropositive. The chain has TRBV6-5 and TRBJ2-3; D uncertain. CDR3 in DNA: TGTGCCAGCAGTTACTTTCGCGGCACAGATACGCAGTATTTT. Protein: CASSYFRGTDTQYF.